This T cell receptor (beta chain) originates from a study of blood T cell repertoires in COVID-19. The wider study: Samples representing acute and convalescent COVID-19 were sourced from the United States, Italy and Spain. Sample material is recorded as cDNA or gDNA derived from T cells, B-cell-depleted T cells, or PBMCs.

Germline V lookup: CDR1 LNHDA, CDR2 SQIVND (reference sequence). The length of the CDR3 is 12 residues. Trimming took 5 bases from V and 2 from J, leaving 7 bases between them. Patients of the Seattle cohort, enrolled during active infection, were followed longitudinally. Per the original data handling: The assay estimated nucleated cells by amplifying reference gene primers. TCRdb keeps only in-frame clones here, not all; method: immunoSEQ multiplex PCR. Clonal size and the V and J genes are those of that table, whereas D and trimming came from the DNA. The profile shows about 82,000 clones, roughly 80% of them singletons.

The chain links TRBV19 to TRBJ2-7; D is possibly TRBD2 (5 bases). The source is a man aged 55 to 70 with COVID-19, enrolled during active disease. Material: peripheral blood. In DNA, the CDR3 is TGTGCCAGTAGTTCCGGGGCCTACGAGCAGTACTTC. Translating gives CASSSGAYEQYF.